This T cell receptor (beta chain) stems from a study of T cells in Graves' hyperthyroidism and ophthalmopathy. Study-wide results and caveats: Among clonotypes expanded in thyroid above 0.001, most were also found in blood.

Exclusion followed for patients with uncontrolled infection, other autoimmune disease, pregnancy or lactation. Out of approximately 10 ml of fresh peripheral blood came the PBMCs. Amplified TCR beta CDR3 regions came from RNA transcripts. Researchers ran a first-round RT-PCR on the TCR CDR3 using the HTBI primer set. TCRdb used MiXCR to reprocess the multiplex PCR reads, holding one entry per CDR3 protein. The table includes 700,000 to 850,000 distinct CDR3 sequences, just over 35% detected once. As concerns this clonotype: Its specificity is unknown.

Germline V gene lookup returns CDR1 WNHNN and CDR2 SYGVQD (reference sequence). Between the trimmed V and J ends, which lost 1 base and 6 bases, there was a span of 12 bases. The length of the CDR3 is 14 residues. This sequence originates from a middle-aged woman with Graves' hyperthyroidism. V usage is TRBV10-1 and J usage is TRBJ1-1, with D tentatively TRBD1 (5 bases). The sample taken for sequencing was blood. This chain's CDR3 is CASSEYGGTAEAFF. The CDR3 bases are TGCGCCAGCAGTGAGTATGGGGGTACCGCTGAAGCTTTCTTT.